The 23 T cell receptor beta chains below were found in one sample sequenced in a study of long-term antiretroviral therapy in people with HIV. Running of the v3.0 immunoSEQ assay took place at survey level. Measured with immunoSEQ multiplex PCR; TCRdb has only the in-frame clones, and not every one. The sample consists of about 21,000 clones, 70% to 80% of them appearing once. Source: unsorted PBMCs, taken less than 1.8 years before starting antiretroviral therapy. Receptors originate from a woman aged 40 to 49 with HIV.

This clone occurred once. The V and J genes are TRBV4-3 and TRBJ2-7, with D maybe TRBD1 (6 bases). Per the germline V gene, CDR1 is LGHNA and CDR2 is YSLEER. The CDR3 contains 14 residues. The V gene lost 4 bases and the J gene lost 6 bases, with 16 bases spanning the gap. CDR3 residues: CASSPTGQLSEQYF. DNA of the CDR3: TGCGCCAGCAGCCCCACCGGACAGCTCTCCGAGCAGTACTTC.

The chain couples TRBV2 to TRBJ1-4; TRBD1 agrees at 7 bases. There are 14 residues in the CDR3. The germline gives CDR1 SNHLY, CDR2 FYNNEI. V lost 8 bases to trimming and J lost 7 bases; unmatched junction nucleotides: 10. CDR3 region: CASPAGGGGEKLFF. As DNA, the CDR3 is TGTGCCAGCCCAGCAGGGGGAGGAGGTGAAAAACTGTTTTTT.

The gene calls are TRBV27 and TRBJ2-7, with 7 nucleotides matching TRBD1. The germline CDR1 and CDR2 sequences are MNHEY and SMNVEV (reference sequence). The CDR3 is 14 amino acids. Trimming cost V 2 bases and J 5 bases; bases outside gene matches: 6. CDR3 nucleotide sequence: TGTGCCAGCAGTTTAGCACAGGGGCTCGACGAGCAGTACTTC. This sequence encodes CASSLAQGLDEQYF.

The chain uses TRBV25-1 and TRBJ1-1; 9 nucleotides align to TRBD1. V trimming: 5 bases; J trimming: 4 bases; junction bases outside the gene matches: 5. CDR3 size: 14 residues. Germline loops: CDR1 MGHDK, CDR2 SYGVNS. CDR3 bases: TGTGCCAGCAGTCCGACAGGGGGTCTCACTGAAGCTTTCTTT. Its translation is CASSPTGGLTEAFF.

The rearrangement joins TRBV5-4 to TRBJ2-7; 11 bases agree with TRBD2. V dropped 4 bases and J dropped 0; count of bases not matched to a gene: 12. Germline V gene sequence: CDR1 SGHNT, CDR2 YYREEE (reference sequence). The CDR3 has 18 residues. For the CDR3, the DNA is TGTGCCAGCAGCCTCGGACTAGCGGGCGCGGCGACCTCCTACGAGCAGTACTTC. This codes for CASSLGLAGAATSYEQYF.

The chain employs TRBV9 and TRBJ2-7; a weak D match, TRBD2 (6 bases). CDR3 length: 14 amino acids. In germline, CDR1 is SGDLS, CDR2 YYNGEE. The ends were cut back, 3 bases at V and 5 bases at J, with 15 bases in the middle. In nucleotides, the CDR3 is TGTGCCAGCAGCGCCGGAGCGTGGGGGGACGAGCAGTACTTC. Translation gives CASSAGAWGDEQYF. The variable domain in full, with the rest retrieved from reference TRBV9 and TRBJ2-7, is DSGVTQTPKHLITATGQRVTLRCSPRSGDLSVYWYQQSLDQGLQFLIQYYNGEERAKGNILERFSAQQFPDLHSELNLSSLELGDSALYFCASSAGAWGDEQYFGPGTRLTVT.

The CDR3 nucleotides are TGCGCCAGCAGCCAACGACAGGGAGCAGGTGGGGATGAGCAGTTCTTC. Translating it yields CASSQRQGAGGDEQFF. The rearrangement joins TRBV4-3 to TRBJ2-1, with 7 positions matching TRBD1. V was clipped by 2 bases and J by 8 bases; unmatched bases: 12. The length of the CDR3 is 16 residues. Germline V gives CDR1 LGHNA, CDR2 YSLEER.

The V call is TRBV5-4, the J call TRBJ1-3; no clear D. V lost 1 base to trimming and J lost 0 bases, with 14 bases between them. The germline V gene has CDR1 SGHNT and CDR2 YYREEE (reference sequence). The CDR3 loop spans 17 amino acids. The CDR3, as DNA: TGTGCCAGCAGCTTGAAGTTGACGGCGAGCTCTGGAAACACCATATATTTT. Its translation is CASSLKLTASSGNTIYF.

The chain is built from TRBV5-6 and TRBJ1-3; weak D call: TRBD1 (5 bases). The V end was cut by 7 bases, the J end by 4 bases, with 15 bases between. The CDR3 spans 14 residues. The germline CDR1 and CDR2 sequences are SGHDT and YYEEEE. CDR3 in DNA: TGTGCCAGCGCCCTCGGGGGTACGGGAAACACCATATATTTT. Protein: CASALGGTGNTIYF.

The chain couples TRBV6-1 to TRBJ2-7, with 7 positions matching TRBD2. V lost 7 bases to trimming and J lost 0 bases; unmatched junction nucleotides: 6. The V gene's germline CDR1 is MNHNS and CDR2 SASEGT. The length of the CDR3 is 14 residues. The chain's CDR3 is CASTMGGSSYEQYF. The CDR3 coding sequence is TGTGCCAGCACCATGGGCGGGAGCTCCTACGAGCAGTACTTC.

The rearrangement links TRBV19 to TRBJ1-1, with TRBD1 matching over 7 bases. Trimming cost V 8 bases and J 2 bases; bases outside gene matches: 5. This CDR3 is 13 amino acids long. CDR1 and CDR2 from the germline V gene are LNHDA and SQIVND (reference sequence). CDR3 DNA sequence: TGTGCCAGTGGCTACAGGGGCAACACTGAAGCTTTCTTT. It is translated as CASGYRGNTEAFF.

This clone was observed a single time. The rearrangement uses TRBV6-6 and TRBJ2-3; 12 nucleotides align to TRBD2. The CDR3 consists of 15 residues. J was trimmed by 7 bases and V by 5 bases; bases with no gene match: 7. Germline V gene sequence: CDR1 MNHNY, CDR2 SVGAGI (reference sequence). CDR3: CASSTLAGGLNTQYF. The CDR3 DNA reads TGTGCCAGCAGTACTCTAGCGGGGGGGCTTAATACGCAGTATTTT.

The V gene is TRBV5-1, the J gene TRBJ2-7, with a tentative D call TRBD2 (6 bases). V dropped 6 bases and J dropped 3 bases, with 10 bases sitting between them. CDR3 size: 12 residues. Germline values: CDR1 SGHRS, CDR2 YFSETQ. The CDR3 loop reads CASKDGGYEQYF. The CDR3 DNA follows: TGCGCCAGCAAAGACGGGGGCTACGAGCAGTACTTC.

This clone was counted between two and nine times. The chain employs TRBV11-2 and TRBJ1-2, with no clear D. V was shortened by 3 bases and J by 4 bases, with 12 bases between the two germline ends. CDR1 and CDR2 from the germline V gene are SGHAT and FQNNGV. There are 14 residues in the CDR3. CDR3 nucleotide sequence: TGTGCCAGCAGCTTGGGTACGGAAACCTATGGCTACACCTTC. Protein: CASSLGTETYGYTF.

This clone was counted only a few times. The V call is TRBV7-9, the J call TRBJ1-3; 10 nucleotides align to TRBD1. The CDR3 is made up of 15 amino acids. With V trimmed by 5 bases and J by 8 bases, 9 bases remained unmatched. Per germline, CDR1 SEHNR and CDR2 FQNEAQ (reference sequence). CDR3 sequence: CASSALGTGEYTIYF. CDR3 DNA: TGTGCCAGCAGCGCACTAGGGACAGGGGAATACACCATATATTTT.

This clone has a single count. The J gene is TRBJ2-5, the V gene TRBV7-9; D is undetermined. Germline V gives CDR1 SEHNR, CDR2 FQNEAQ (reference sequence). V was clipped by 1 base and J by 2 bases, with 11 bases between them. The CDR3 extends over 15 amino acids. The chain's CDR3 is CASSLGASLQETQYF. The CDR3 nucleotides read TGTGCCAGCAGCTTAGGAGCCAGCTTACAAGAGACCCAGTACTTC.

As regards this clone: Other DNA sequences in this specimen translate into the identical CDR3. The genes are TRBV7-2 and TRBJ2-1, with TRBD2 matching over 8 bases. Germline CDR1 SGHTA, CDR2 FQGNSA. This CDR3 spans 15 amino acids. Losses at the gene ends were 6 bases for V and 10 bases for J; bases not matched to a gene: 14. As DNA, the CDR3 is TGTGCCAGCAGTTTAATGGGAGCGGGGGCAGAGGAGCAGTTCTTC. This gives the protein CASSLMGAGAEEQFF.

The V call is TRBV7-9, the J call TRBJ2-5; D is unclear. CDR3 size: 14 residues. Germline CDR1 and CDR2: SEHNR and FQNEAQ (reference sequence). V lost 1 base, J lost 2 bases, and 8 bases lay in between. CDR3 residues: CASSLGLGQETQYF. In DNA, the CDR3 is TGTGCCAGCAGCTTAGGGCTAGGACAAGAGACCCAGTACTTC.

The chain couples TRBV14 to TRBJ2-7; TRBD1 matches 9 bases. V shed 3 bases and J 0 bases; nucleotides not matched to a gene: 6. The CDR3 is 16 residues long. Germline loops: CDR1 SGHDN, CDR2 FVKESK. The CDR3: CASSHRKTGGSYEQYF. CDR3 nucleotide sequence: TGTGCCAGCAGCCACAGGAAGACAGGGGGCTCCTACGAGCAGTACTTC.

The chain links TRBV11-2 to TRBJ2-1, with D possibly matching TRBD2 (6 bases). The CDR3 extends over 13 amino acids. Trimming left V 4 bases short and J 9 bases short, with 13 bases between. Germline values: CDR1 SGHAT, CDR2 FQNNGV. CDR3 coding DNA: TGTGCCAGCAGCTCCATGGGGGGTGCTGAGCAGTTCTTC. The encoded protein is CASSSMGGAEQFF.

The CDR3 coding sequence is TGCGCCAGCAGCCACAAAGGCGGACCGGGACAGTTCTACGAGCAGTACTTC. Protein sequence: CASSHKGGPGQFYEQYF. This chain joins TRBV4-1 and TRBJ2-7, with TRBD1 identical over 7 bases. The CDR3 sequence is 17 residues long. Germline V gives CDR1 MGHRA, CDR2 YSYEKL. V shed 3 bases, J shed 3 bases, and the junction held 14 bases outside the gene matches.

The gene calls are TRBV19 and TRBJ2-1; D is possibly TRBD2 (5 bases). The germline CDR1 and CDR2 sequences are LNHDA and SQIVND (reference sequence). The germline V and J ends were trimmed by 6 bases and 8 bases, with 14 bases remaining between them. The CDR3 runs to 13 residues. CDR3: CASRRGYGDEQFF. The CDR3 DNA sequence: TGTGCCAGTAGACGGGGTTATGGAGATGAGCAGTTCTTC.

The rearrangement joins TRBV11-2 to TRBJ1-1; D remains ambiguous. The CDR3 runs to 16 residues. Per the germline V gene, CDR1 is SGHAT and CDR2 is FQNNGV. Trimming left V 1 base short and J 6 bases short, with 18 bases between. The CDR3 sequence is CASSLGGIGLGPEAFF. The CDR3 coding sequence is TGTGCCAGCAGCTTAGGGGGAATAGGGTTAGGTCCTGAAGCTTTCTTT.